This T cell receptor beta chain originates from a study of cytomegalovirus exposure and HLA in healthy donors. Notes on the study in general: CMV serostatus stood as the only immune exposure information on hand. An observed cluster of highly shared sequence variants was recorded as a likely sequencing artifact.

Points on this clone: The antigen remains unidentified.

Researchers ran the PCR with 60 Vbeta and 13 Jbeta primers. Clones were sequenced by immunoSEQ multiplex PCR, and TCRdb holds only the in-frame ones, with some missing. The sample lists approximately 200,000 clones, just under 80% occurring once. The CDR3 runs to 13 residues. Trimming removed 4 bases from V and 4 bases from J, with 9 bases in between. Germline-derived CDR1 and CDR2 are SGHRS and YFSETQ. V and J are TRBV5-1 and TRBJ2-1, with D unclear. This receptor was obtained from a woman in her thirties in good health and CMV-seropositive. The sample consisted of PBMCs. This chain's CDR3 is CASSNRLYNEQFF. In nucleotides, the CDR3 is TGCGCCAGCAGCAATCGTTTGTACAATGAGCAGTTCTTC.